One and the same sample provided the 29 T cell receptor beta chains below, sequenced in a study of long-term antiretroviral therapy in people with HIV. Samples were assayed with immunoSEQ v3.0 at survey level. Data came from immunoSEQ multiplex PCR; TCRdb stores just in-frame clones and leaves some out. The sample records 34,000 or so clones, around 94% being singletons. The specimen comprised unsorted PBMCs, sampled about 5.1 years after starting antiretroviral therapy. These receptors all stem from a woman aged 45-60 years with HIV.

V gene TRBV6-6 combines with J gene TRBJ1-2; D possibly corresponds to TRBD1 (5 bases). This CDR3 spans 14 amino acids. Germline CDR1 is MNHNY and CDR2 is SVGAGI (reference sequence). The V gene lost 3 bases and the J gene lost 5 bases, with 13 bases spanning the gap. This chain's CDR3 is CASSYQTGPYGYTF. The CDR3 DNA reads TGTGCCAGCAGTTATCAGACGGGGCCTTATGGCTACACCTTC.

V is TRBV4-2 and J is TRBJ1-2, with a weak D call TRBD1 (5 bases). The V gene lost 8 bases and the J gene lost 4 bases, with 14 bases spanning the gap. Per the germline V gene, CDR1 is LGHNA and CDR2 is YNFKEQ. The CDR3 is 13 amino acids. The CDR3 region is CASGAFGSYGYTF. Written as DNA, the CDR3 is TGTGCCAGCGGGGCATTCGGCTCCTATGGCTACACCTTC.

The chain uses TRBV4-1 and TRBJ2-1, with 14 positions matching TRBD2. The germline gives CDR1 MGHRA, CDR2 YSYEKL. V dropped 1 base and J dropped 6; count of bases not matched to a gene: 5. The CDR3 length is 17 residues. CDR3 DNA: TGCGCCAGCAGCCAAGGGACCGGGACTAGCGGGGGCAATGAGCAGTTCTTC. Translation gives CASSQGTGTSGGNEQFF.

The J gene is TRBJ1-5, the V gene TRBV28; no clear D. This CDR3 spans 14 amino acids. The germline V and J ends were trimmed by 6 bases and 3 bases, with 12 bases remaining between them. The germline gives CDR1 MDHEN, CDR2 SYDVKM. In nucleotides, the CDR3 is TGTGCCAGCAGGCCCATTTGGGACAATCAGCCCCAGCATTTT. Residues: CASRPIWDNQPQHF.

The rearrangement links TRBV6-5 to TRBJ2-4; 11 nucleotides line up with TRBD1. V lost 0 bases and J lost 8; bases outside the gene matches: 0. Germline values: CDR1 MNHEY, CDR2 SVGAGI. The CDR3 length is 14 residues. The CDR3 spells CASSYSGQGDIQYF. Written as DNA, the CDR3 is TGTGCCAGCAGTTACTCGGGACAGGGGGACATTCAGTACTTC.

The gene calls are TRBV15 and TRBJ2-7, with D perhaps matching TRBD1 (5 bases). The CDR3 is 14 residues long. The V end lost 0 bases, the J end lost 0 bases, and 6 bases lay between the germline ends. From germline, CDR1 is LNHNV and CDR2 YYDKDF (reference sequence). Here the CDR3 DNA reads TGTGCCACCAGCAGAGAACAGGTCTCCTACGAGCAGTACTTC. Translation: CATSREQVSYEQYF.

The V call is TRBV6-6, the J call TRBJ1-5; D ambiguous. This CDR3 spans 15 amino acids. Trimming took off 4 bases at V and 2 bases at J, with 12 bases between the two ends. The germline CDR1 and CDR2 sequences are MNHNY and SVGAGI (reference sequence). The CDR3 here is CASSSRPIGNQPQHF. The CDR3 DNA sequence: TGTGCCAGCAGTTCAAGGCCTATTGGCAATCAGCCCCAGCATTTT.

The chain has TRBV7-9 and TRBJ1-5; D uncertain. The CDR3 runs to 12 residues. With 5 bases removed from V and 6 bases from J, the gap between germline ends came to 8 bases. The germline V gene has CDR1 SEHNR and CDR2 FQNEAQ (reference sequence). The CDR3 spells CASSVEGQPQHF. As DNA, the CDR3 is TGTGCCAGCAGCGTTGAGGGTCAGCCCCAGCATTTT.

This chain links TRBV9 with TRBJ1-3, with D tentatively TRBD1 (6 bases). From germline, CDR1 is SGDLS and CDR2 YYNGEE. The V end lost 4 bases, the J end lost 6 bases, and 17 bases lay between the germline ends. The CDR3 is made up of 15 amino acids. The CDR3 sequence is CASSPIVGGLNTIYF. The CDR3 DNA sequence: TGTGCCAGCAGCCCCATTGTCGGGGGGCTAAACACCATATATTTT.

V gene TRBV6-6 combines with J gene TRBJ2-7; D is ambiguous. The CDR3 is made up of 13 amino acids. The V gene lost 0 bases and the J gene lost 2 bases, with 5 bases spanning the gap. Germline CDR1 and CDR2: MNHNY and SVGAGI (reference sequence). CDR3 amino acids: CASSYSSAYEQYF. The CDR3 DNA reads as TGTGCCAGCAGTTACTCGTCTGCCTACGAGCAGTACTTC.

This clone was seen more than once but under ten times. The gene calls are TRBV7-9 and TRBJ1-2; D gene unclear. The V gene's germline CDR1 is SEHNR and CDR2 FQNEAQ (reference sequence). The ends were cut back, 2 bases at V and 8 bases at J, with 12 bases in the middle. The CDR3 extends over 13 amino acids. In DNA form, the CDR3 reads TGTGCCAGCAGCTTACTTGGCAGGTCCGGCTACACCTTC. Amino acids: CASSLLGRSGYTF.

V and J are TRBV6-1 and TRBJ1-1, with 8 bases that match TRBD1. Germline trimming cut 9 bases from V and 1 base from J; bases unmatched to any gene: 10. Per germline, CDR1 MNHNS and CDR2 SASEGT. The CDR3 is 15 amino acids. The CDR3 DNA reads TGTGCCAGTCAAGCCTGGACAGGGCCGAACACTGAAGCTTTCTTT. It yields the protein CASQAWTGPNTEAFF.

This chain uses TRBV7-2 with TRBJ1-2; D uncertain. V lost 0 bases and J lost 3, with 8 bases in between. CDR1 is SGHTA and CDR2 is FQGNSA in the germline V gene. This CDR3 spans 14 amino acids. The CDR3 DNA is TGTGCCAGCAGCTTAGCCGGGGAGGACTATGGCTACACCTTC. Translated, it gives CASSLAGEDYGYTF. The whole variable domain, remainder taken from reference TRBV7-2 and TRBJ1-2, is GAGVSQSPSNKVTEKGKDVELRCDPISGHTALYWYRQSLGQGLEFLIYFQGNSAPDKSGLPSDRFSAERTGGSVSTLTIQRTQQEDSAVYLCASSLAGEDYGYTFGSGTRLTVV.

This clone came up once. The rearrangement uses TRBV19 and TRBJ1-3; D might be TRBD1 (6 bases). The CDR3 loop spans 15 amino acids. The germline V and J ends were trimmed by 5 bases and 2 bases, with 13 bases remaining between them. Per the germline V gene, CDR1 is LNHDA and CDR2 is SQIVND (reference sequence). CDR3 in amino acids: CASSPMTGAGNTIYF. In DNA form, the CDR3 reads TGTGCCAGTAGTCCCATGACAGGTGCTGGAAACACCATATATTTT.

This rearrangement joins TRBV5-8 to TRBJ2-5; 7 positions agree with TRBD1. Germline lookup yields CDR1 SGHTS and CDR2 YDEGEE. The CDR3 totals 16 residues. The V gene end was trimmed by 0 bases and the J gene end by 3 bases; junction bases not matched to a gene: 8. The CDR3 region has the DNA TGTGCCAGCAGCTTGGGTGGGGACAGCCTAAAAGAGACCCAGTACTTC. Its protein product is CASSLGGDSLKETQYF.

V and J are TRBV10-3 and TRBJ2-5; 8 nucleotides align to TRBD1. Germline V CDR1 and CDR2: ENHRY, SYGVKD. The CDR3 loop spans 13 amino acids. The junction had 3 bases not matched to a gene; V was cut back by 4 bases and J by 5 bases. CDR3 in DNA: TGTGCCATCAGTGCTACAGGGGGGGAGACCCAGTACTTC. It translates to CAISATGGETQYF.

CDR3 sequence (DNA): TGTGCCAGCAGCTTGGTGGGGGATGAAAAACTGTTTTTT. This sequence encodes CASSLVGDEKLFF. This chain connects TRBV5-6 to TRBJ1-4; tentative D call: TRBD1 (5 bases). CDR3 length equals 13 residues. The ends were cut back, 0 bases at V and 6 bases at J, with 6 bases in the middle. Germline-derived CDR1 and CDR2 are SGHDT and YYEEEE.

CDR3 protein: CASSGNGDTGELFF. CDR3 sequence (DNA): TGTGCCAGCAGTGGGAACGGGGACACCGGGGAGCTGTTTTTT. The chain uses TRBV25-1 and TRBJ2-2, with a possible D match to TRBD2 (5 bases). The germline V gene has CDR1 MGHDK and CDR2 SYGVNS. V was trimmed by 4 bases and J by 3 bases, leaving 9 bases between them. The CDR3 length is 14 residues. The full variable domain, rest sourced from reference TRBV25-1 and TRBJ2-2, is EADIYQTPRYLVIGTGKKITLECSQTMGHDKMYWYQQDPGMELHLIHYSYGVNSTEKGDLSSESTVSRIRTEHFPLTLESARPSHTSQYLCASSGNGDTGELFFGEGSRLTVL.

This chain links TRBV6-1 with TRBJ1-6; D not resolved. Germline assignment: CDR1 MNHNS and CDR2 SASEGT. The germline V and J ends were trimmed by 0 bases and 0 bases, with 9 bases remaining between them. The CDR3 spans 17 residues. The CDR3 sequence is CASSEAITSSYNSPLHF. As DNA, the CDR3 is TGTGCCAGCAGTGAAGCTATTACAAGCTCCTATAATTCACCCCTCCACTTT.

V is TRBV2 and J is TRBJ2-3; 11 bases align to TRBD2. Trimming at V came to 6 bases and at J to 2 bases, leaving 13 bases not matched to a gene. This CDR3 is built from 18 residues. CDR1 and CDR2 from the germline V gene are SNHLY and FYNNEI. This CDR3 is CASSATSGAVFHTDTQYF. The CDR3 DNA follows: TGTGCCAGCAGCGCGACTAGCGGGGCCGTATTTCACACAGATACGCAGTATTTT.

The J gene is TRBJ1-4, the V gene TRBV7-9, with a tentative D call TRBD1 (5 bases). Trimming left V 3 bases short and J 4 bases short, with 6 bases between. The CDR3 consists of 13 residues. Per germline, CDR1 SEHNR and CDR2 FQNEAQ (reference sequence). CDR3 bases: TGTGCCAGCAGCTTGGACAATAATGAAAAACTGTTTTTT. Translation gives CASSLDNNEKLFF.

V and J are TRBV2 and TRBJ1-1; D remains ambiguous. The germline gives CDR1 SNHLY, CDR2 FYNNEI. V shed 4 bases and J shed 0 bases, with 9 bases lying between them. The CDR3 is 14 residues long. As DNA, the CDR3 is TGTGCCAGCAGTGGGGTGAACTTGAACACTGAAGCTTTCTTT. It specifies CASSGVNLNTEAFF.

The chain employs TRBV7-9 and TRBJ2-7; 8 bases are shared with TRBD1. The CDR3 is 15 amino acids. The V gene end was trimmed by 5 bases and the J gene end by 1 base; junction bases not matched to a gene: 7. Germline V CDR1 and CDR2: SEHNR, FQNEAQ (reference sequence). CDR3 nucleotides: TGTGCCAGCAGCGCCGACAGGGGCCTGTCCTACGAGCAGTACTTC. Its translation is CASSADRGLSYEQYF.

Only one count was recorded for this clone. The CDR3 loop reads CASSLSSGALLSYEQYF. In nucleotides, the CDR3 is TGTGCCAGCAGCTTATCTAGCGGGGCTTTATTATCCTACGAGCAGTACTTC. The chain is built from TRBV5-4 and TRBJ2-7, with 9 bases identical to TRBD2. The CDR3 covers 17 residues. Germline loops: CDR1 SGHNT, CDR2 YYREEE (reference sequence). V dropped 2 bases and J dropped 1; count of bases not matched to a gene: 10.

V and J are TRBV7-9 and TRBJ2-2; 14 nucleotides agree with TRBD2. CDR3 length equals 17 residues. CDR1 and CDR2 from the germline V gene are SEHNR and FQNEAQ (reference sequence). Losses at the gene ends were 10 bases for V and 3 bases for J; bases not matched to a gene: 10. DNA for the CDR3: TGTGCCAACAGTACCGGGACTAGCGGGGGATACACCGGGGAGCTGTTTTTT. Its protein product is CANSTGTSGGYTGELFF.

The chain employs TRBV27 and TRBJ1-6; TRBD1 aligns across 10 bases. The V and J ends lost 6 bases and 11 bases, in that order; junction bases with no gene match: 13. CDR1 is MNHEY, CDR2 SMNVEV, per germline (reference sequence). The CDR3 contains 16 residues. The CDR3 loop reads CASSPWAGTGVAPLHF. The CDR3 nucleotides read TGTGCCAGCAGCCCCTGGGCCGGGACAGGGGTTGCACCCCTCCACTTT.

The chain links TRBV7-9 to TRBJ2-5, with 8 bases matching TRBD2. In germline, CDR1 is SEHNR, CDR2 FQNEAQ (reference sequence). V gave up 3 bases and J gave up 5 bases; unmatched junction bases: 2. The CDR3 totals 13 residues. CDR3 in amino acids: CASSFGGGETQYF. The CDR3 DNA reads TGTGCCAGCAGCTTCGGGGGGGGCGAGACCCAGTACTTC.

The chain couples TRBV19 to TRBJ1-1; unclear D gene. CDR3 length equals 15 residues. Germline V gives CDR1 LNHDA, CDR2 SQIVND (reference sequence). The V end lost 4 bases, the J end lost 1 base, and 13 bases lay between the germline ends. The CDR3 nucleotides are TGTGCCAGTAGTAACCCGGCAGGCCAGAACACTGAAGCTTTCTTT. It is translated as CASSNPAGQNTEAFF.

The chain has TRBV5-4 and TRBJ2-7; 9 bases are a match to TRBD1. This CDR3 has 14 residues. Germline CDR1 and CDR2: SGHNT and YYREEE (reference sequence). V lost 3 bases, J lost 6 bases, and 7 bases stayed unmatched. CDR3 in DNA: TGTGCCAGCAGCTATGGGACAGGGCGTTCCGAGCAGTACTTC. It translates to CASSYGTGRSEQYF.